These T cell receptor beta chains were read from a single sample in a study of blood T cell repertoires in COVID-19. The assay was immunoSEQ multiplex PCR, and TCRdb's table has in-frame clones only and misses some. The sample contains 350,000 or so clones, about nine tenths of which appear only once. Material: PBMCs or T cells enriched from blood (not recorded which). The receptors come from a woman between 25 and 40 years old who had been exposed to COVID-19. CDR3s include the opening cysteine and the closing phenylalanine or tryptophan. A D gene is named only where the DNA matches it firmly. Size values are once, few and many counts, or a class for expanded clones, and some rows have none.

- - TRBJ2-7 TRBV27 TGTGCCAGCAAGAGCCTAGCCTACGAGCAGTACTTC CASKSLAYEQYF
- once TRBJ1-2 TRBV28 TGTGCCAGCAGTTTATCTCAGGGATTTTCCTATGGCTACACCTTC CASSLSQGFSYGYTF
TRBD2 few TRBJ2-5 TRBV5-1 TGCGCCAGCAGCCCGGGCGGCGGGAGGGTAGAGACCCAGTACTTC CASSPGGGRVETQYF
- - TRBJ1-2 TRBV28 TGTGCCAGCAGCCTCACCCGGGGCTACACCTTC CASSLTRGYTF
- - TRBJ1-2 TRBV5-1 TGCGCCAGCAGCTTGGATCAGGGAGGGGACTATGGCTACACCTTC CASSLDQGGDYGYTF
TRBD1 - TRBJ2-2 TRBV7-8 TGTGCCAGCAGCCCGACCGGGACAGGAAGTTCCACCGGGGAGCTGTTTTTT CASSPTGTGSSTGELFF
TRBD2 - TRBJ2-2 TRBV15 TGTGCCACCAGCAGAGTGGTAGGGACTACAACCGGGGAGCTGTTTTTT CATSRVVGTTTGELFF
- - TRBJ1-5 TRBV24-1 TGTGCCACCAGTGGTACAGGGTCTAATCAGCCCCAGCATTTT CATSGTGSNQPQHF
TRBD1 - TRBJ2-5 TRBV2 TGTGCCAGCATCAACCTGGGGGGGACAGGGGCTCTGAAGGCCCAGTACTTC CASINLGGTGALKAQYF
TRBD1 - TRBJ2-7 TRBV28 TGTGCCAGCAGTTTGAGGGGGCCTAACTACGAGCAGTACTTC CASSLRGPNYEQYF